These 5 T cell receptor beta chains were all obtained from the same sample, sequenced in a study of T cell repertoires in cytomegalovirus infection. Antigens for these TCRs are unknown. In TCRdb, the reads were re-called with MiXCR into one record per CDR3 protein. The repertoire includes 550,000 to 700,000 distinct CDR3 sequences, roughly 42% of them detected once, and around 48% sits in the top ten. This specimen was cultured PBMCs, taken from culture after CMV antigen stimulation. The origin of the receptors is a human donor in good health (CMV status not recorded). Some clones in this sample may be carry-over from other donors' samples.

V is TRBV15 and J is TRBJ2-5, with D tentatively TRBD1 (6 bases). V was clipped by 7 bases and J by 3 bases, with 15 bases between them. This CDR3 has 14 residues. Looked up from germline, CDR1 is LNHNV and CDR2 is YYDKDF (reference sequence). DNA of the CDR3: TGTGCCACCAAGGATGTCTCAGGGGAAGAGACCCAGTACTTC. Protein sequence: CATKDVSGEETQYF.

In this sample, this clonotype turned up many times. CDR3 sequence reads: CSALPSPPYRDRVGYEQYF. CDR3 in DNA: TGCAGTGCCCTTCCCTCCCCCCCTTACCGGGACAGGGTAGGCTACGAGCAGTACTTC. The chain combines TRBV20-1 with TRBJ2-7; TRBD1 matches at 9 bases. With 6 bases clipped from V and 3 bases from J, the junction kept 24 bases outside the gene matches. Germline V gene lookup returns CDR1 DFQATT and CDR2 SNEGSKA (reference sequence). The CDR3 sequence is 19 residues long.

This clonotype was observed a few times. This chain links TRBV5-1 with TRBJ2-5; D unresolved. CDR3 length: 14 residues. The V end was cut by 4 bases, the J end by 5 bases, with 15 bases between. Per the germline V gene, CDR1 is SGHRS and CDR2 is YFSETQ. The CDR3 here is CASSRTITAETQYF. The CDR3 DNA reads TGCGCCAGCAGCCGCACGATTACGGCGGAGACCCAGTACTTC.

In its sample, this clonotype was seen a few times. The chain joins TRBV12-3 or TRBV12-4 to TRBJ1-2; no firm D call. V was cut by 2 bases and J by 7 bases, with 11 bases left in between. The CDR3 spans 13 residues. The CDR3 here is CASSLQDFSGYTF. The CDR3, as DNA: TGTGCCAGCAGTTTACAAGATTTTAGTGGCTACACCTTC.

The chain links TRBV6-6 to TRBJ1-6; tentatively, D is TRBD1 (6 bases). Germline V CDR1 and CDR2: MNHNY, SVGAGI (reference sequence). Trimming removed 7 bases from V and 7 bases from J, with 17 bases in between. The CDR3 covers 15 residues. DNA for the CDR3: TGTGCCAGCATTCGACAGGCTGTTAGGAATTCACCCCTCCACTTT. Amino acids: CASIRQAVRNSPLHF.